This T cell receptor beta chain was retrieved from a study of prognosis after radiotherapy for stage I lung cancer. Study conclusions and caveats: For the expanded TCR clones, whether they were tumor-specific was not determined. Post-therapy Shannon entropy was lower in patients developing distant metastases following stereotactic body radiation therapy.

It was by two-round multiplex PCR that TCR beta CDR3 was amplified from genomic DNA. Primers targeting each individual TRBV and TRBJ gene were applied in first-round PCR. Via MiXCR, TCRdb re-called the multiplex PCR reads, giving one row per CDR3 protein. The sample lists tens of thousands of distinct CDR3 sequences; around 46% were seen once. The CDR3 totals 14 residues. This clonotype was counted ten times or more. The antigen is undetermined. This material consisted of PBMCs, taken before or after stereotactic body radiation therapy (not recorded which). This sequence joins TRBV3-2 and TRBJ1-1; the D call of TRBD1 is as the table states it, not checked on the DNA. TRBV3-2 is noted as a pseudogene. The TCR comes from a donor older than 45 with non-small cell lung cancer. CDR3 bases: TGTGCCAGCAGCCAAAGGGTGGGCGACACTGAAGCTTTCTTT. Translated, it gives CASSQRVGDTEAFF.